This T cell receptor (beta chain) derives from a study of cytomegalovirus exposure and HLA in healthy donors (dated by TCRdb to between 2016 and 2019). A note on the overall study: In an earlier analysis of about 560 of the donors, less than 350 Gb of sequence data and about 110 million unique TCR beta sequences from about 180 million T cells were reported. Among 350 to 400 genotyped donors of the cohort, an average of 235,054 unique TCR beta nucleotide sequences were sequenced per donor, about a sixth of them non-productive. Donor age, sex, ethnicity and CMV serostatus were collected together with the repertoire data. HLA typing covered class I and class II loci at four-digit resolution. The number of donors typed differed by locus, with roughly 629-640 for A, B, C, DRB1 and DQB1, about 500 for DQA1, 606 for DPA1, and over 400 for DPB1. The study combined high-throughput TCR immunosequencing, statistical association of individual TCRs with disease status, and machine learning to predict cytomegalovirus infection status. Genome-wide SNP genotypes for about 65% of the roughly 670 donors were used in a later genetic analysis, which treated that subset as a discovery cohort. In a later analysis, previously published TCR beta repertoires from several hundred donors were re-analyzed and high-resolution HLA genotyping was added so that TCR occurrence patterns could be studied. Using immunosequencing, the study profiled T cell repertoires from around 670 subjects and related those repertoires to cytomegalovirus serostatus. The study aimed to test whether signatures of past pathogen exposure could be identified by cataloging public T cell receptors. In the later analysis, no new phenotypic data were used to find candidate immune exposures; instead, reliance was placed on TCR beta sequences and their occurrence across donors. Roughly 300 gigabases of sequencing data and around 88 million unique TCR sequences made up an early release that covered some 640 HLA-typed donors. Of the 300 to 500 genotyped donors, less than 90% were placed in the genetic ancestry cluster associated with self-reported Caucasian donors. An earlier analysis of 587 of the donors used high-throughput TCR beta sequencing to judge whether each TCR beta V gene segment behaved as functional or pseudogenic. Besides the first cohort of more than 650 subjects, a separate validation cohort made up of some 110 different subjects was used. All discovery cohort repertoires had been generated using a single sequencing platform. A handful of DR-DQ haplotypes were handled as single units for association and clustering because linkage in the cohort was strong.

The cohort was made up of 500 to 850 healthy bone marrow donors. All cohort members were sampled while nominally healthy, although unrecorded immune exposures were likely present. The donor was CMV seronegative and belonged to the group of 352 seronegative cohort members. Each donor provided a peripheral blood sample, and peripheral blood mononuclear cells were used for TCR beta sequencing. Genomic DNA extraction from the blood cell samples was performed with the Qiagen DNeasy Blood Extraction Kit. Library preparation was by the immunoSEQ multiplex PCR assay. For the multiplex PCR, a mixture combining 60 forward primers for TCR Vbeta segments and 13 reverse primers for TCR Jbeta segments was used. Amplification of the CDR3 region of rearranged TCR beta genes was performed with a multiplex PCR assay on genomic DNA. The amplified TCR beta libraries were sequenced on the Illumina HiSeq System as 87-base-pair reads. Regarding the original processing steps: In a later analysis, 70 million to 95 million unique TCR beta chains were counted across the roughly 670 repertoires, and roughly 11 million of these chains were shared by at least two donors. To remove PCR and sequencing errors, raw reads were error-corrected and collapsed into unique sequences using a nearest-neighbor algorithm that merged closely related sequences. Alignment of CDR3 sequences to IMGT reference sequences was used to assign V, D and J gene segments. Each retained sequence needed at least a six-nucleotide match to both a V gene segment and a J gene segment. Rearrangements were classified as productive when the CDR3 lacked stop codons and remained in frame with V and J, and all other rearrangements were classified as non-productive. CDR3 was defined by IMGT convention, running from the second conserved V-encoded cysteine to the conserved J-encoded phenylalanine. Sequences without an unambiguous match to a single V gene segment were excluded from the earlier analysis of 450 to 750 of the donors. An earlier analysis of fewer than 650 of the donors classified V segments as functional when productive rearrangements were above 56.7% and as segregating when the standard deviation between donors was above 5%. A statistical classification framework was built for diagnosing cytomegalovirus status from the catalog of TCR beta chain sequences. In a later analysis, V and J genes were assigned by comparing TCR nucleotide sequences against IMGT/GENE-DB human TR gene sequences. In a later analysis, CDR3 sequences and most-parsimonious VDJ recombination scenarios were assigned using the TCRdist pipeline. In a later analysis, each TCR beta chain was defined by its CDR3 amino acid sequence together with its V-gene family, and reads without a unique V-gene family were excluded. To address suspected cross-contamination and a sequencing artifact, a later analysis removed over 500 highly shared, low-generation-probability nucleotide sequences. In a later analysis, a clonal expansion index was calculated for each public chain from normalized within-repertoire ranks of inferred template counts. Generation probabilities in a later analysis came from a VDJ recombination model fitted to out-of-frame rearrangements, and those results were checked against IGoR. A later analysis scored TCR-TCR, TCR-HLA and TCR-CMV co-occurrence with hypergeometric tests, applying a repertoire-size bias correction to TCR pairs. To estimate false discovery rates, a later analysis permuted the HLA or CMV assignments 20 times. In a later analysis, co-occurring TCRs were grouped with DBSCAN, and TCRdist sequence similarity was added when clustering was performed within HLA-allele-positive subsets. For co-occurrence clustering, repertoires with fewer than 30,000 or more than 120,000 public chains were excluded, along with five repertoires with anomalous nucleotide sharing. TCRdb retrieved this table from immuneACCESS and kept in-frame rearrangements only. Not all clones are present; in checked studies, unresolved V genes account for under half, and no reason is known for the remainder. V and J calls plus clone size are reproduced from that table; the DNA served to infer D and trimming. The sample table shows 100,000 or so clones, and under 80% are seen once. Around 4% of the sample lies in the top ten.

Points on this clone: Its antigen remains unidentified. Per-nucleotide qualities are absent, and no much larger clonotype sits a single base away.

The research as a whole found: A later analysis found that HLA-associated TCR beta chains were more clonally expanded and had lower generation probabilities than equally common non-associated chains. Sequencing depth was assumed to be roughly uniform across donors in the presence/absence analyses, though that assumption may not hold. In a later analysis, several top co-occurrence clusters were reported to appear linked to parvovirus B19, influenza, CMV and Epstein-Barr virus. Correlated functional status among segregating V segments might reflect linkage disequilibrium, but an unknown experimental factor could not be ruled out. A cluster of highly shared sequence variants was judged likely to be a technical artifact of the sequencing pipeline. Because HLA typing was unavailable for some donors at each locus, only the typed subset was used in association tests. According to a later analysis, TCR association rates differed among HLA loci, with DRB1 alleles showing the most associated TCRs and HLA-C alleles showing the fewest. According to a later analysis, most CMV-associated TCR beta chains appeared to be HLA-restricted, and the HLA associations seemed to be driven largely by CMV exposure. A later genetic analysis associated a missense DCLRE1C variant with V-gene and J-gene trimming of TCR beta chains, and an independent cohort replicated the association. In a later analysis, 16,951 TCR beta sequences were associated with specific HLA alleles at a false discovery rate of 0.05. Most TCR sequences were observed very rarely across donors, whereas some public TCRs were present in many individuals. CMV serostatus was the only immune exposure information available for the cohort. In both the original and validation cohorts, the classifier was reported to diagnose cytomegalovirus status with high specificity and sensitivity. According to the authors, the approach could potentially be generalized to other disease states and immunological phenotypes. A further reported finding was that TCR beta sequences accurately predicted the HLA-A and HLA-B alleles for most subjects in the first cohort. The earlier analysis of around 600 of the donors excluded some 15 rarely observed V segments, including chromosome 9 orphons, because counts were too low. When HLA alleles, especially DR and DQ, strongly co-occurred, attributing TCR associations to individual alleles was difficult. In vitro tests confirmed that a few of the cytomegalovirus-associated TCR beta chains recognize cytomegalovirus antigens. The study listed 150 to 200 TCR beta chains as associated with cytomegalovirus. In this cohort, only TCR beta chains were sequenced, and detectable features were limited by the absence of alpha or paired-chain data. According to a later genetic analysis, donors in an Asian-associated ancestry cluster had fewer N-insertions in productive TCRs than the approximately 710-donor mean. The 87-base-pair reads could not distinguish some IMGT-functional V segments, including TRBV6-2 and TRBV6-3, so those segments were excluded. Broadly in line with IMGT annotations, most TCR beta V segments showed up in productive rearrangements about 90% or about 30% of the time in an earlier analysis of roughly 590 of the donors.

V sheds 1 base and J sheds 1 base, leaving 8 bases between their ends. CDR1 and CDR2 are read off the germline V gene (reference sequence) as GTSNPN and SVGIG. The CDR3 contains 14 residues, cysteine and phenylalanine counted. Only the CDR3 DNA stays, 42 bases, in frame from base 1. In this chain, TRBV30 is recombined with TRBJ2-1; there is no confident call for the D gene. The sequencing input was PBMCs. The receptor comes from a man aged 35-49 years in good health and CMV-seronegative. CDR3 region: CAWSGPLSYNEQFF. In nucleotides, the sequence is TGTGCCTGGAGTGGGCCGCTTTCCTACAATGAGCAGTTCTTC.